The 4 T cell receptor beta chains presented below share a single source sample, sequenced in a study of OX40 agonist ivuxolimab in advanced cancers. Assay used: immunoSEQ multiplex PCR; TCRdb lists only in-frame clones, some missing. The table records under 95,000 clones, 75% to 90% of them present only once. Here the sequenced sample was CD4+ or CD8+ T cells sorted from blood, taken in a trial of the OX40 agonist ivuxolimab. These receptors were taken from an adult with an advanced solid tumor such as melanoma, head and neck, liver or kidney cancer.

CDR3 residues: CSVGQGAGYEQYF. CDR3 DNA: TGCAGCGTTGGCCAGGGGGCCGGGTACGAGCAGTACTTC. The rearrangement uses TRBV29-1 and TRBJ2-7; 8 bases match TRBD1. Unmatched junction bases numbered 6, after V lost 4 bases and J lost 4 bases. Germline V lookup: CDR1 SQVTM, CDR2 ANQGSEA. The CDR3 totals 13 residues.

J is TRBJ1-1 and V is TRBV19, with D possibly matching TRBD1 (6 bases). There are 14 residues in the CDR3. V lost 2 bases and J lost 4, with 11 bases in between. The germline V gene has CDR1 LNHDA and CDR2 SQIVND (reference sequence). The chain's CDR3 is CASSISRGGTEAFF. The DNA for the CDR3 is TGTGCCAGTAGTATATCCAGGGGAGGCACTGAAGCTTTCTTT.

The chain has TRBV5-1 and TRBJ1-4; possibly TRBD1 for D (6 bases). Germline V gene lookup returns CDR1 SGHRS and CDR2 YFSETQ. The CDR3 sequence is 15 residues long. V was cut by 2 bases and J by 7 bases, with 15 bases left in between. The CDR3 loop is CASSLGSGGREKLFF. CDR3 DNA sequence: TGCGCCAGCAGCTTAGGTAGCGGGGGGCGTGAAAAACTGTTTTTT.

The chain links TRBV11-2 to TRBJ2-1, with D perhaps matching TRBD1 or TRBD2 (5 bases each). Trimming removed 0 bases from V and 8 bases from J, with 23 bases in between. The CDR3 consists of 18 residues. The germline V gene has CDR1 SGHAT and CDR2 FQNNGV. CDR3 bases: TGTGCCAGCAGCTTAGATCAGTTTGGGACGGTAGGAGGCGATGAGCAGTTCTTC. Amino acid sequence: CASSLDQFGTVGGDEQFF.